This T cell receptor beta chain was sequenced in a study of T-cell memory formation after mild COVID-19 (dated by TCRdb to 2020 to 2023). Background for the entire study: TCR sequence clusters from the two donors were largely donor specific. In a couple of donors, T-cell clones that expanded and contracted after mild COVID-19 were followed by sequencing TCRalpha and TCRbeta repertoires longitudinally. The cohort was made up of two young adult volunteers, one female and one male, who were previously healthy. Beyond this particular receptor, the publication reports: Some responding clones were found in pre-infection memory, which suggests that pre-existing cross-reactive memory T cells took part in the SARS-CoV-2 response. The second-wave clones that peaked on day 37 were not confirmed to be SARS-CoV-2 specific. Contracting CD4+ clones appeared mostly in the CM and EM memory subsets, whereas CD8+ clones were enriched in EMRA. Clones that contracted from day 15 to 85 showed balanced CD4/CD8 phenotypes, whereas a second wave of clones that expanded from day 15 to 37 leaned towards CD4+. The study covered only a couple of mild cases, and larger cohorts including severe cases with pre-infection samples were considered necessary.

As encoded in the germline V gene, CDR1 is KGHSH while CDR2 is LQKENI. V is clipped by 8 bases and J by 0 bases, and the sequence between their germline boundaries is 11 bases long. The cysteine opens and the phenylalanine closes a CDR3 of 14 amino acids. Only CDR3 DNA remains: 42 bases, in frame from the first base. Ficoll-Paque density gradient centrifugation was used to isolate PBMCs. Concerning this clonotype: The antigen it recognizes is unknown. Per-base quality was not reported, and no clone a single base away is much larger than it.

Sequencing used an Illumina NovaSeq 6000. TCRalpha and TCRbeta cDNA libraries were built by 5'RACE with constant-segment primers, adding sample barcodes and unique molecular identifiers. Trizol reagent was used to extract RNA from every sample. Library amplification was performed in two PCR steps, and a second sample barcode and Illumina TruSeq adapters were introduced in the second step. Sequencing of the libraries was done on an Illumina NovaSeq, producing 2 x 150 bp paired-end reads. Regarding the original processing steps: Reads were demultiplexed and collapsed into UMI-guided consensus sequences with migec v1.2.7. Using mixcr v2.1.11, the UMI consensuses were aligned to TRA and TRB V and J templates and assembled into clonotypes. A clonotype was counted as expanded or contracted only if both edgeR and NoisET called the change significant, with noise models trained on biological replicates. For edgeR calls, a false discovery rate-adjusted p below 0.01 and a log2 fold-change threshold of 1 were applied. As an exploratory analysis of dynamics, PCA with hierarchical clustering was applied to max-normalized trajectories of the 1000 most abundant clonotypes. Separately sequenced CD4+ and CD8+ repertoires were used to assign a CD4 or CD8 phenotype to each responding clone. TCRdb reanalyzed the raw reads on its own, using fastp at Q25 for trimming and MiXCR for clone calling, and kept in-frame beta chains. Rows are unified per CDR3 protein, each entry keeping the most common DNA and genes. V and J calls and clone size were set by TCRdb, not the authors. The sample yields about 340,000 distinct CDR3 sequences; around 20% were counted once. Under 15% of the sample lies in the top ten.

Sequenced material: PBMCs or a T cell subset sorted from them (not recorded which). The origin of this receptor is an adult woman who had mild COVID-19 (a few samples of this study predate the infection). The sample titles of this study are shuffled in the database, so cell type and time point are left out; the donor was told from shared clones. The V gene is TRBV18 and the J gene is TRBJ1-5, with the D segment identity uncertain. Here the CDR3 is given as CASMEEYSNQPQHF. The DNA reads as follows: TGTGCCAGCATGGAAGAATATAGCAATCAGCCCCAGCATTTT. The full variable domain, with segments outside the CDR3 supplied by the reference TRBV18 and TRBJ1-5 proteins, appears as NAGVMQNPRHLVRRRGQEARLRCSPMKGHSHVYWYRQLPEEGLKFMVYLQKENIIDESGMPKERFSAEFPKEGPSILRIQQVVRGDSAAYFCASMEEYSNQPQHFGDGTRLSIL.